Presented here are 20 T cell receptor beta chains from one specimen sequenced in a study of blood T cell repertoires in COVID-19. Sequencing used immunoSEQ multiplex PCR; TCRdb keeps in-frame clones, though not all of them. This sample has 100,000 to 150,000 clones, with about 83% found just once. The sequenced material came from peripheral blood. These receptors originate from a man older than 75 with active or convalescent COVID-19.

The CDR3 region is CASSLAGTSGPYNEQFF. CDR3 coding DNA: TGTGCCAGCAGCTTGGCCGGGACTAGCGGGCCCTACAATGAGCAGTTCTTC. This chain links TRBV5-6 with TRBJ2-1; 12 bases line up with TRBD2. The CDR3 runs 17 residues. Germline values: CDR1 SGHDT, CDR2 YYEEEE. Trimming removed 0 bases from V and 2 bases from J; junction bases left unmatched: 3.

The chain carries TRBV6-5 and TRBJ1-5; D gene ambiguous. The CDR3 runs 13 residues. Trimming took off 8 bases at V and 2 bases at J, with 10 bases between the two ends. CDR1 and CDR2 (germline): MNHEY, SVGAGI. The CDR3 region has the DNA TGTGCCAGCGGAGTGAGGCGCAATCAGCCCCAGCATTTT. Its protein is CASGVRRNQPQHF.

The chain uses TRBV4-3 and TRBJ1-3; D gene unclear. This CDR3 spans 15 amino acids. V lost 0 bases, J lost 0 bases, and 6 bases lay in between. The germline V gene has CDR1 LGHNA and CDR2 YSLEER. The CDR3 sequence is CASSQEPSSGNTIYF. CDR3 DNA sequence: TGCGCCAGCAGCCAAGAACCGAGCTCTGGAAACACCATATATTTT.

This chain links TRBV7-2 with TRBJ1-1; TRBD1 matches at 7 bases. Unmatched junction bases numbered 2, after V lost 1 base and J lost 6 bases. This CDR3 spans 13 amino acids. Germline V lookup: CDR1 SGHTA, CDR2 FQGNSA. This chain's CDR3 is CASSLGQGSEAFF. The CDR3 DNA reads as TGTGCCAGCAGCTTAGGACAGGGCTCTGAAGCTTTCTTT.

The chain links TRBV2 to TRBJ2-5; D unresolved. The CDR3 sequence is 12 residues long. Deletions cut 7 bases from V and 0 bases from J, with 6 bases between. Germline CDR1 SNHLY, CDR2 FYNNEI. This chain's CDR3 is CASNRYQETQYF. The CDR3 bases are TGTGCCAGCAATCGGTACCAAGAGACCCAGTACTTC.

The V call is TRBV7-6, the J call TRBJ2-7, with TRBD1 matching over 8 bases. The CDR3 contains 15 residues. Unmatched junction bases numbered 3, after V lost 1 base and J lost 1 base. CDR1 is SGHVS, CDR2 FNYEAQ, per germline. CDR3 sequence reads: CASSLEDRESYEQYF. The CDR3 nucleotides read TGTGCCAGCAGCTTAGAGGACAGGGAATCCTACGAGCAGTACTTC.

The chain combines TRBV18 with TRBJ1-1; 8 nucleotides align to TRBD1. After removal of 1 base from V and 8 bases from J, the junction contained 12 bases not matched to a gene. The V gene's germline CDR1 is KGHSH and CDR2 LQKENI. This CDR3 has 16 residues. The CDR3 region is CASSPQGQGAGVEAFF. The CDR3 DNA sequence: TGTGCCAGCTCACCACAAGGCCAGGGGGCTGGTGTGGAAGCTTTCTTT.

The chain links TRBV4-3 to TRBJ1-1; D ambiguous. Germline assignment: CDR1 LGHNA and CDR2 YSLEER. Trimming stripped 0 bases from V and 1 base from J, with 6 bases between. The CDR3 length is 14 residues. CDR3 residues: CASSQESWNTEAFF. The CDR3 region has the DNA TGCGCCAGCAGCCAAGAAAGCTGGAACACTGAAGCTTTCTTT.

V and J are TRBV5-4 and TRBJ2-7; TRBD1 aligns across 8 bases. V lost 0 bases and J lost 7; bases outside the gene matches: 9. The CDR3 covers 15 residues. CDR1 is SGHNT, CDR2 YYREEE, per germline (reference sequence). Here the CDR3 reads CASSLGGQAAWEQYF. The CDR3 region has the DNA TGTGCCAGCAGCTTGGGGGGACAGGCCGCCTGGGAGCAGTACTTC.

The CDR3 sequence is CASSFFRDSPNYGYTF. The CDR3, as DNA: TGTGCCAGCAGCTTCTTTCGAGACAGCCCTAACTATGGCTACACCTTC. The rearrangement uses TRBV7-8 and TRBJ1-2; possible D gene TRBD1, 5 bases. CDR3 length: 16 residues. CDR1 and CDR2 from the germline V gene are SGHVS and FQNEAQ. The V end was cut by 3 bases, the J end by 0 bases, with 14 bases between.

This clone was recorded a few times. The chain combines TRBV30 with TRBJ1-5; no definite D call. Between the trimmed V and J ends, which lost 2 bases and 3 bases, there was a span of 11 bases. Germline lookup yields CDR1 GTSNPN and CDR2 SVGIG (reference sequence). CDR3 length equals 14 residues. The CDR3 region is CAWSPGGFNQPQHF. The CDR3 nucleotides are TGTGCCTGGAGTCCCGGCGGGTTCAATCAGCCCCAGCATTTT.

CDR3 sequence (DNA): TGTGCCAGCAGTTTTTGGACAGAAGATACGCAGTATTTT. Encoded protein: CASSFWTEDTQYF. The chain is built from TRBV28 and TRBJ2-3, with a possible D match to TRBD1 (6 bases). CDR3 length: 13 residues. Germline CDR1 is MDHEN and CDR2 is SYDVKM. Trimming cost V 3 bases and J 5 bases, with 9 bases left between them.

This chain uses TRBV29-1 with TRBJ1-1; D gene unclear. The CDR3 extends over 13 amino acids. The V gene lost 4 bases and the J gene lost 0 bases, with 9 bases spanning the gap. Per germline, CDR1 SQVTM and CDR2 ANQGSEA. The CDR3 protein is CSVVLRMNTEAFF. The CDR3 DNA is TGCAGCGTTGTTCTGCGAATGAACACTGAAGCTTTCTTT.

V gene TRBV28 combines with J gene TRBJ1-5; 9 bases map to TRBD1. CDR1 MDHEN and CDR2 SYDVKM come from the germline V gene. CDR3 size: 17 residues. With 6 bases clipped from V and 3 bases from J, the junction kept 12 bases outside the gene matches. CDR3 in amino acids: CASRAHVGQGSNQPQHF. DNA of the CDR3: TGTGCCAGCAGAGCCCACGTGGGACAGGGATCCAATCAGCCCCAGCATTTT.

This sequence joins TRBV28 and TRBJ1-4; D not certain. Deletions cut 6 bases from V and 3 bases from J, with 14 bases between. Germline-derived CDR1 and CDR2 are MDHEN and SYDVKM. This CDR3 has 15 amino acids. CDR3 protein: CASSSGGRANEKLFF. The CDR3 DNA follows: TGTGCCAGCAGCTCCGGAGGGAGAGCTAATGAAAAACTGTTTTTT.

This chain joins TRBV27 and TRBJ1-2, with 7 positions matching TRBD1. CDR3 length: 14 amino acids. V lost 5 bases, J lost 8 bases, and 11 bases stayed unmatched. Germline V lookup: CDR1 MNHEY, CDR2 SMNVEV (reference sequence). The CDR3 region is CASSAARGLAGYTF. CDR3 DNA sequence: TGTGCCAGCAGTGCGGCTAGGGGGCTAGCAGGCTACACCTTC.

J is TRBJ2-5 and V is TRBV27; 10 nucleotides match TRBD1. V was pared by 9 bases and J by 3 bases, with 10 bases of the junction left unmatched. Germline V CDR1 and CDR2: MNHEY, SMNVEV (reference sequence). CDR3 length: 15 amino acids. Written as DNA, the CDR3 is TGTGCCAGTCGTCCCGGGACAGGGGTTGAAGAGACCCAGTACTTC. Amino acid sequence: CASRPGTGVEETQYF.

This chain links TRBV5-1 with TRBJ1-2, with 7 bases that match TRBD1. CDR1 SGHRS and CDR2 YFSETQ come from the germline V gene. The trim removed 3 bases at V and 4 bases at J, leaving 12 bases unmatched. The CDR3 has 16 amino acids. Written as DNA, the CDR3 is TGCGCCAGCAGCTCCGGCCAGGGGGGAATAGGCTATGGCTACACCTTC. Its translation: CASSSGQGGIGYGYTF.

This clone came up a few times. This chain connects TRBV6-5 to TRBJ1-6, with D possibly being TRBD1 (6 bases). The CDR3 covers 16 residues. Trimming removed 0 bases from V and 8 bases from J, with 14 bases in between. In germline, CDR1 is MNHEY, CDR2 SVGAGI. The CDR3 region is CASSYSIGTTYSPLHF. The DNA for the CDR3 is TGTGCCAGCAGTTACTCGATTGGGACAACTTATTCACCCCTCCACTTT.

V is TRBV5-1 and J is TRBJ2-5; tentative D call: TRBD1 (6 bases). The CDR3 is 14 amino acids. Germline assignment: CDR1 SGHRS and CDR2 YFSETQ. Trimming stripped 1 base from V and 4 bases from J, with 11 bases between. This CDR3 reads CASSLQGMGETQYF. Here the CDR3 DNA reads TGCGCCAGCAGCTTGCAGGGGATGGGAGAGACCCAGTACTTC.